The 27 T cell receptor beta chains in this list originate from one sample, sequenced in a study of control samples from healthy donors and cancer patients. Only in-frame clones appear in the TCRdb table, and some are missing; sequencing was by immunoSEQ multiplex PCR. Counted here are approximately 150,000 clones, about 90% occurring once; the ten biggest clones make up over 6%. Sequencing was done on a sample of blood. These receptors were taken from a man aged 18 to 29 in good health.

The chain joins TRBV6-6 to TRBJ2-3; D unclear. Trimming took off 0 bases at V and 6 bases at J, with 10 bases between the two ends. Germline CDR1 MNHNY, CDR2 SVGAGI (reference sequence). The CDR3 is 14 residues long. The CDR3 loop reads CASSYSINGDTQYF. The CDR3 coding sequence is TGTGCCAGCAGTTACTCGATTAATGGGGATACGCAGTATTTT.

The rearrangement joins TRBV18 to TRBJ1-1; D gene ambiguous. Germline CDR1 and CDR2: KGHSH and LQKENI. The length of the CDR3 is 13 residues. The V end was cut by 3 bases, the J end by 1 base, with 6 bases between. The CDR3 spells CASSPGRNTEAFF. CDR3 nucleotide sequence: TGTGCCAGCTCACCGGGCAGGAACACTGAAGCTTTCTTT.

The chain recombines TRBV13 with TRBJ2-2, with a weak D call TRBD1 (5 bases). Germline lookup yields CDR1 PRHDT and CDR2 FYEKMQ (reference sequence). The CDR3 is 17 amino acids. V was pared by 2 bases and J by 0 bases, with 13 bases between. DNA of the CDR3: TGTGCCAGCAGCTTACGGAGTGGGGCACCGAACACCGGGGAGCTGTTTTTT. It translates to CASSLRSGAPNTGELFF.

The genes are TRBV6-2 or TRBV6-3 and TRBJ1-5; perhaps TRBD1 as D (5 bases). V lost 4 bases to trimming and J lost 0 bases, with 25 bases between them. This CDR3 contains 20 residues. CDR1 is MNHEY and CDR2 is SVGEGT in the germline V gene. Here the CDR3 reads CASSSSGRGTTFYSNQPQHF. CDR3 sequence (DNA): TGTGCCAGCAGTTCCAGCGGCCGCGGGACTACCTTTTATAGCAATCAGCCCCAGCATTTT.

The chain links TRBV6-5 to TRBJ1-2, with D unclear. Deletions cut 0 bases from V and 4 bases from J, with 12 bases between. From germline, CDR1 is MNHEY and CDR2 SVGAGI. CDR3 length equals 15 residues. The DNA for the CDR3 is TGTGCCAGCAGTTACTCGAAGGGAGGGCTCTATGGCTACACCTTC. Encoded protein: CASSYSKGGLYGYTF.

The CDR3 bases are TGTGCCACCAGCAGAGATCTTGGAAGTCTCTCCTACAATGAGCAGTTCTTC. It encodes CATSRDLGSLSYNEQFF. The chain is built from TRBV15 and TRBJ2-1, with D unresolved. The V gene lost 0 bases and the J gene lost 0 bases, with 12 bases spanning the gap. CDR3 length: 17 residues. Germline values: CDR1 LNHNV, CDR2 YYDKDF (reference sequence).

The genes are TRBV3-1 (or the pseudogene TRBV3-2) and TRBJ2-7, with unresolved D. This CDR3 region has 18 residues. V was trimmed by 2 bases and J by 0 bases, leaving 20 bases between them. Germline CDR1 LGHDT, CDR2 YNNKEL (reference sequence). DNA for the CDR3: TGTGCCAGCAGCCAAAAAAAGACCCCAACTAAGGGCTCCTACGAGCAGTACTTC. This translates into CASSQKKTPTKGSYEQYF.

The V and J genes are TRBV5-1 and TRBJ2-2; 7 bases align to TRBD1. The V gene end was trimmed by 1 base and the J gene end by 4 bases; junction bases not matched to a gene: 7. CDR3 length equals 16 residues. CDR1 is SGHRS, CDR2 YFSETQ, per germline. The CDR3, as DNA: TGCGCCAGCAGCTTGCAATCCGGGACAGTCACCGGGGAGCTGTTTTTT. Protein: CASSLQSGTVTGELFF. Together with reference TRBV5-1 and TRBJ2-2, the CDR3 gives the full variable domain: KAGVTQTPRYLIKTRGQQVTLSCSPISGHRSVSWYQQTPGQGLQFLFEYFSETQRNKGNFPGRFSGRQFSNSRSEMNVSTLELGDSALYLCASSLQSGTVTGELFFGEGSRLTVL.

The chain is built from TRBV3-1 (or the pseudogene TRBV3-2) and TRBJ1-2, with D possibly being TRBD1 (5 bases). CDR3 size: 15 residues. Germline V gene data show CDR1 as LGHDT and CDR2 as YNNKEL (reference sequence). Trimming removed 3 bases at V and 4 bases at J, with 15 bases between. The CDR3, as DNA: TGTGCCAGCAGCCAGGGATTGTGGGGCAGCTATGGCTACACCTTC. It codes for CASSQGLWGSYGYTF.

The J gene is TRBJ1-4, the V gene TRBV29-1; a possible D gene is TRBD1 (5 bases). Trimming left V 7 bases short and J 4 bases short, with 13 bases between. This CDR3 is built from 13 residues. CDR1 and CDR2 from the germline V gene are SQVTM and ANQGSEA. In nucleotides, the CDR3 is TGCAGCGCAACGCGACAGAGTAATGAAAAACTGTTTTTT. Its translation is CSATRQSNEKLFF.

The sample holds a few counts of this clone. This chain uses TRBV27 with TRBJ1-4; TRBD1 might be the D (5 bases). V was cut by 5 bases and J by 4 bases, with 17 bases left in between. The CDR3 consists of 16 residues. CDR1 is MNHEY, CDR2 SMNVEV, per germline (reference sequence). The CDR3 DNA sequence: TGTGCCAGCAGTACCCGGGGCCGCCGTGGTAATGAAAAACTGTTTTTT. This encodes CASSTRGRRGNEKLFF.

This clone was seen more than once but under ten times. The rearrangement joins TRBV7-9 to TRBJ2-7, with 9 bases that match TRBD1. From germline, CDR1 is SEHNR and CDR2 FQNEAQ (reference sequence). V was clipped by 0 bases and J by 7 bases; unmatched bases: 13. This CDR3 contains 17 residues. DNA for the CDR3: TGTGCCAGCAGCTTAGCGCCGGTGGGACAGGGCAAGGAGGAGCAGTACTTC. Residues: CASSLAPVGQGKEEQYF.

CDR3 bases: TGTGCCAGCAGCACCCGGGACGGCCTCGGGGGCTACACCTTC. Its translation is CASSTRDGLGGYTF. The rearrangement joins TRBV3-1 (or the pseudogene TRBV3-2) to TRBJ1-2, with TRBD1 as a possible D gene (5 bases). The CDR3 runs to 14 residues. CDR1 is LGHDT and CDR2 is YNNKEL in the germline V gene (reference sequence). V was shortened by 5 bases and J by 8 bases, with 18 bases between the two germline ends.

The V gene is TRBV5-5, the J gene TRBJ1-1; 8 bases match TRBD1. This CDR3 contains 13 residues. The germline CDR1 and CDR2 sequences are SGHKS and YYEKEE (reference sequence). V lost 0 bases and J lost 8; bases outside the gene matches: 3. The CDR3 reads CASSLDGDREAFF. In DNA form, the CDR3 reads TGTGCCAGCAGCTTGGATGGGGACAGGGAAGCTTTCTTT.

The chain combines TRBV21-1 with TRBJ2-3; TRBD2, the D gene given by the table, was not confirmed from the DNA. TRBV21-1 counts as a pseudogene. The CDR3 loop spans 19 amino acids. CDR3 sequence reads: CASSKALLAGGPAPDTQYF. For the CDR3, the DNA is TGTGCCAGCAGCAAAGCTTTACTAGCGGGGGGCCCCGCCCCAGATACGCAGTATTTT.

The chain joins TRBV6-5 to TRBJ2-3, with TRBD1 identical over 8 bases. This CDR3 region has 14 residues. Germline trimming cut 8 bases from V and 2 bases from J; bases unmatched to any gene: 6. Per the germline V gene, CDR1 is MNHEY and CDR2 is SVGAGI. The CDR3, as DNA: TGTGCCAGCGGACTCAGGGGGCCCACAGATACGCAGTATTTT. Translation gives CASGLRGPTDTQYF.

The rearrangement links TRBV27 to TRBJ2-1, with D unresolved. Trimming stripped 3 bases from V and 4 bases from J, with 16 bases between. This CDR3 region has 16 residues. CDR1 is MNHEY, CDR2 SMNVEV, per germline (reference sequence). In nucleotides, the CDR3 is TGTGCCAGCAGTTTCGGTATTCCATCTCCTTACAATGAGCAGTTCTTC. Translating gives CASSFGIPSPYNEQFF.

V is TRBV5-6 and J is TRBJ2-1; the match to TRBD1 covers 7 bases. The CDR3 loop spans 16 amino acids. Germline V gives CDR1 SGHDT, CDR2 YYEEEE. The V segment lost 4 bases and the J segment 4 bases; nucleotides outside the gene matches: 11. This CDR3 reads CASSPTQGQPYNEQFF. The CDR3 DNA sequence: TGTGCCAGCAGCCCTACGCAGGGACAGCCTTACAATGAGCAGTTCTTC.

This chain connects TRBV9 to TRBJ1-5, with a tentative D call TRBD1 (6 bases). The germline gives CDR1 SGDLS, CDR2 YYNGEE. Trimming pared 3 bases from V and 7 bases from J, leaving 17 bases between. CDR3 length: 15 amino acids. Here the CDR3 DNA reads TGTGCCAGCAGCGCCCTTTCAGGGGACAACCAGCCCCAGCATTTT. This translates into CASSALSGDNQPQHF.

The V and J genes are TRBV11-3 and TRBJ2-3; tentative D call: TRBD1 (7 bases). The V gene lost 5 bases and the J gene lost 3 bases, with 15 bases spanning the gap. CDR3 length: 15 amino acids. In germline, CDR1 is SGHNT, CDR2 YENEEA. CDR3 DNA: TGTGCCAGCAGCACCCAGGGGGGTGGGACAGATACGCAGTATTTT. This encodes CASSTQGGGTDTQYF.

V gene TRBV30 combines with J gene TRBJ1-6, with TRBD1 identical over 10 bases. The CDR3 runs to 14 residues. Germline trimming cut 3 bases from V and 8 bases from J; bases unmatched to any gene: 4. Looked up from germline, CDR1 is GTSNPN and CDR2 is SVGIG (reference sequence). CDR3: CAWRPGQGHSPLHF. The CDR3 bases are TGTGCCTGGAGGCCGGGACAGGGGCATTCACCCCTCCACTTT.

The rearrangement uses TRBV12-5 and TRBJ1-3, with D possibly being TRBD1 (5 bases). CDR3 size: 19 residues. Germline loops: CDR1 LGHNT, CDR2 FRNRAP. Trimming took off 3 bases at V and 0 bases at J, with 21 bases between the two ends. The CDR3 is CASGFRDSRTPSSGNTIYF. The CDR3 DNA reads as TGTGCTAGTGGTTTTCGGGACTCCCGCACACCCAGCTCTGGAAACACCATATATTTT.

The V and J genes are TRBV7-2 and TRBJ2-5; TRBD2 agrees at 10 bases. Germline V gene data show CDR1 as SGHTA and CDR2 as FQGNSA. V was clipped by 5 bases and J by 5 bases; unmatched bases: 11. The CDR3 runs to 16 residues. CDR3 region: CASSPHERGGRETQYF. Written as DNA, the CDR3 is TGTGCCAGCAGCCCCCACGAGCGGGGGGGGCGGGAGACCCAGTACTTC.

The rearrangement links TRBV5-6 to TRBJ1-1; 8 bases fit TRBD1. V was clipped by 8 bases and J by 1 base; unmatched bases: 4. This CDR3 contains 13 residues. Germline V CDR1 and CDR2: SGHDT, YYEEEE. CDR3 nucleotide sequence: TGTGCCAGTCGGGGACAGGCGAACACTGAAGCTTTCTTT. This translates into CASRGQANTEAFF.

The table lists this clone with a few counts. CDR3 in DNA: TGTGCCAGCACTCCTGCGGCCAGGCCAAGGGGAAAACTGTTTTTT. Its protein is CASTPAARPRGKLFF. V usage is TRBV27 and J usage is TRBJ1-4; tentative D call: TRBD1 (5 bases). V was pared by 7 bases and J by 10 bases, with 22 bases between. The germline V gene has CDR1 MNHEY and CDR2 SMNVEV (reference sequence). CDR3 size: 15 residues.

This chain uses TRBV19 with TRBJ1-5; possibly TRBD1 for D (6 bases). The CDR3 length is 17 residues. Germline CDR1 LNHDA, CDR2 SQIVND (reference sequence). V lost 5 bases, J lost 3 bases, and 20 bases lay in between. The CDR3 region is CASSPEDSMVINQPQHF. CDR3 DNA: TGTGCCAGTAGTCCAGAGGACAGTATGGTAATCAATCAGCCCCAGCATTTT.

V and J are TRBV4-1 and TRBJ1-1; 8 nucleotides line up with TRBD1. Germline V gives CDR1 MGHRA, CDR2 YSYEKL. The CDR3 has 14 amino acids. Trimming took 3 bases from V and 4 from J; bases not matched to a gene: 4. The CDR3 reads CASSHKTGGTEAFF. CDR3 nucleotides: TGCGCCAGCAGCCACAAAACAGGGGGCACTGAAGCTTTCTTT.